This T cell receptor (beta chain) was obtained from a study of T cells after posttransplantation cyclophosphamide (dated by TCRdb to between 2015 and 2016). Background for the entire study: Using TRB sequencing, the study followed how the T cell repertoire reconstituted after myeloablative bone marrow transplantation in which posttransplantation cyclophosphamide served as GVHD prophylaxis. Samples from 35 PTCy-treated patients and approximately 16 related bone marrow donors of those patients were subjected to antigen receptor sequencing. Blood from all 34 PTCy patients who had 1-year posttransplant specimens underwent TRB sequencing. In 3 patients, TRB sequencing was also performed on up to about 3 more blood samples taken 2 to 5.2 years after transplant, and in a handful of patients, pretransplant blood was also TRB-sequenced. Because TRA and TRB clonality were tightly correlated in 9 samples, subsequent TCR analyses were focused on TRB only. Public TRB sequences were searched against a database of over 3,000 sequences associated with responses to pathogens, tumor antigens, self-antigens and alloantigens.

Genomic DNA was the input for TRB sequencing, which was run either with the immunoSEQ assay at survey resolution or with the hsTCRB kit. The authors processed their data as follows. The immunoSEQ software handled the initial read processing, while the LymphoSeq R package was used for the repertoire analyses. For each TRB dataset, clonality was calculated as 1 minus normalized Shannon entropy, and the Gini coefficient was computed as well. Phenotypes of unsorted samples were inferred by mapping TRB sequences from sorted subsets of the recipient or donor onto the same recipient's unsorted samples. Sourced from immuneACCESS, this table was stored by TCRdb with only in-frame sequences that have V and J called. A share of the clones is absent; for the studies checked, an unresolved V gene accounts for under half, and the remainder has no known explanation. That table furnishes V, J and clone size, whereas the DNA furnished D and trimming. The sample yields tens of thousands of clones; about 77% were counted once. Clones ranked in the top ten supply about 7.6% of the sample.

A note on this clone: Its cognate antigen has yet to be identified. Base qualities were left out, and no much larger clone turns up one base away.

Beyond this particular receptor, the publication reports: The TRB repertoires of T cells infiltrating skin or GI tract showed only limited overlap with the TRB repertoires of T cells in blood. At 1-2 months, donor-recipient similarity was low but rose over the first year, and the later blood repertoires were often dominated by donor CD8+ memory clones. Across the approximately 48 patients, TRB clonality was highly associated with recipient CMV seropositivity and CMV reactivation, and diversity with PTCy was similar to that in the CNI/methotrexate controls.

Taken with the paper, the label for treatment or condition translates to: high-dose cyclophosphamide on days +3 and +4 as single-agent GVHD prophylaxis. Patients in the PTCy group got busulfan and fludarabine conditioning, a marrow graft from a related or unrelated donor, and cyclophosphamide on days +3 and +4. The PTCy-treated patients were drawn from a prospective, multi-institutional clinical trial. Mononuclear cells from peripheral blood and bone marrow were separated by Ficoll-Hypaque density centrifugation and then cryopreserved. Sorting of CD4+ and CD8+ T cells, including naive and memory subsets, was performed by FACS on a FACSAria II. The clonotype was recovered from a female patient aged 40-50 years who received an allogeneic stem cell transplant from a related donor, was CMV-positive, and had no GVHD. The graft donor may be the source of some T cells after a transplant. The sequenced sample was CD4+ T cells sorted from blood, obtained approximately 2,000 days after a stem cell transplant with posttransplant cyclophosphamide.

The CDR3 region has the sequence CASSYASGGTYEQYF. In nucleotides, the sequence is TGTGCCAGCAGTTACGCTAGCGGGGGAACCTACGAGCAGTACTTC. The rearrangement combines TRBV6-5 with TRBJ2-7, and 10 junction bases match TRBD2. From cysteine to phenylalanine, the CDR3 is 15 amino acids long. The CDR3 DNA has 45 bases and is translated from base 1. The germline V gene specifies MNHEY as CDR1 and SVGAGI as CDR2. V lost 2 bases and J lost 2 bases, and the count of bases not matched to a germline gene is 3.